The 25 T cell receptor beta chains below were found in one sample sequenced in a study of Ad26.COV2.S vaccination and SARS-CoV-2 variants. Sample treatment: approximately 18 received Ad26.COV2.S at low or high dose, single or two shots; about 5 received placebo; per-sample allocation not given. Day 63 after the first injection of vaccine or placebo was the sampling time. Some clones are missing from TCRdb's copy, which holds only in-frame ones; the method was immunoSEQ multiplex PCR. The table lists approximately 280,000 clones, approximately 89% of them singletons. Material: peripheral blood, obtained in a trial of Ad26.COV2.S vaccine versus placebo. The receptors here all came from a person aged 18 to 59 who received the Ad26.COV2.S COVID-19 vaccine or a placebo.

The chain is built from TRBV19 and TRBJ2-2; TRBD2 agrees at 8 bases. J lost 0 bases, V lost 5 bases, and 14 bases had no gene match. Germline V gene data show CDR1 as LNHDA and CDR2 as SQIVND (reference sequence). The CDR3 runs to 19 residues. CDR3 sequence: CASSLSSGFLFSNTGELFF. The CDR3 DNA sequence: TGTGCCAGTAGTCTGTCTAGCGGGTTCCTATTTTCGAACACCGGGGAGCTGTTTTTT.

The V gene is TRBV2, the J gene TRBJ1-1; a weak D match, TRBD1 (5 bases). This CDR3 spans 16 amino acids. The V end was cut by 1 base, the J end by 5 bases, with 17 bases between. Germline V gene lookup returns CDR1 SNHLY and CDR2 FYNNEI. The CDR3 sequence is CASSEEEAGLGTEAFF. DNA of the CDR3: TGTGCCAGCAGTGAAGAGGAGGCAGGGCTTGGGACTGAAGCTTTCTTT.

The gene calls are TRBV28 and TRBJ1-5; a weak D match, TRBD1 (5 bases). CDR3 size: 16 residues. Germline V lookup: CDR1 MDHEN, CDR2 SYDVKM. Trimming took 2 bases from V and 0 from J, leaving 11 bases between them. CDR3 nucleotides: TGTGCCAGCAGTTTAAGCGCAGGGAATAGCAATCAGCCCCAGCATTTT. This codes for CASSLSAGNSNQPQHF.

The chain couples TRBV19 to TRBJ1-2; 9 nucleotides line up with TRBD1. This CDR3 comprises 15 residues. Per the germline V gene, CDR1 is LNHDA and CDR2 is SQIVND (reference sequence). The junction had 2 bases not matched to a gene; V was cut back by 3 bases and J by 0 bases. CDR3 DNA: TGTGCCAGTAGTATTGGGACAGGGCCTAACTATGGCTACACCTTC. Translating gives CASSIGTGPNYGYTF.

In DNA, the CDR3 is TGTGCCAGCAGCCGTGGGACTAGCGGGAGCACAGATACGCAGTATTTT. Its protein is CASSRGTSGSTDTQYF. V and J are TRBV5-4 and TRBJ2-3; 12 positions match TRBD2. This CDR3 region has 16 residues. Germline assignment: CDR1 SGHNT and CDR2 YYREEE (reference sequence). The V segment lost 4 bases and the J segment 0 bases; nucleotides outside the gene matches: 3.

In this sample, this clone turned up once. Distinct nucleotide sequences in the sample also encode this CDR3. This rearrangement joins TRBV18 to TRBJ2-7; the match to TRBD2 covers 8 bases. V dropped 3 bases and J dropped 3; count of bases not matched to a gene: 4. This CDR3 has 14 amino acids. Germline V gene sequence: CDR1 KGHSH, CDR2 LQKENI. Here the CDR3 reads CASSPGTSGYEQYF. DNA for the CDR3: TGTGCCAGCTCACCCGGGACTAGTGGCTACGAGCAGTACTTC.

This rearrangement joins TRBV30 to TRBJ1-1, with D maybe TRBD1 (6 bases). The V gene's germline CDR1 is GTSNPN and CDR2 SVGIG (reference sequence). The CDR3 loop spans 18 amino acids. Deletions cut 4 bases from V and 0 bases from J, with 24 bases between. The CDR3 bases are TGTGCCTGGACCCTCGGTGGGGGGCTGTTTCGGTTGAACACTGAAGCTTTCTTT. Amino acids: CAWTLGGGLFRLNTEAFF.

In its sample, this clone was seen a few times. The rearrangement uses TRBV5-1 and TRBJ2-2; 9 positions match TRBD2. Looked up from germline, CDR1 is SGHRS and CDR2 is YFSETQ. The CDR3 sequence is 16 residues long. V was clipped by 1 base and J by 1 base; unmatched bases: 2. This CDR3 reads CASSLQREENTGELFF. The CDR3 DNA reads TGCGCCAGCAGCTTGCAGCGGGAGGAGAACACCGGGGAGCTGTTTTTT. The variable domain in full, with the rest retrieved from reference TRBV5-1 and TRBJ2-2, is KAGVTQTPRYLIKTRGQQVTLSCSPISGHRSVSWYQQTPGQGLQFLFEYFSETQRNKGNFPGRFSGRQFSNSRSEMNVSTLELGDSALYLCASSLQREENTGELFFGEGSRLTVL.

This clone has just a few counts. The rearrangement joins TRBV7-3 to TRBJ2-5; tentative D call: TRBD1 (7 bases). This CDR3 has 15 residues. V gave up 1 base and J gave up 2 bases, with 11 bases separating them. CDR1 is SGHTA and CDR2 is FQGTGA in the germline V gene. The DNA of the CDR3 is TGTGCCAGCAGCTTAATGGCAGGGGGGCAAGAGACCCAGTACTTC. Its protein is CASSLMAGGQETQYF.

The rearrangement uses TRBV2 and TRBJ2-3; 10 bases map to TRBD2. Germline CDR1 reads SNHLY; CDR2 reads FYNNEI. The length of the CDR3 is 14 residues. Unmatched junction bases numbered 4, after V lost 0 bases and J lost 10 bases. CDR3: CASSEAGLAGAQYF. The CDR3 coding sequence is TGTGCCAGCAGTGAAGCGGGCCTAGCGGGAGCGCAGTATTTT.

The chain combines TRBV9 with TRBJ2-3; D is undetermined. From germline, CDR1 is SGDLS and CDR2 YYNGEE. V was clipped by 1 base and J by 6 bases, with 9 bases between them. The CDR3 sequence is 13 residues long. This CDR3 reads CASSVTSSDTQYF. In DNA, the CDR3 is TGTGCCAGCAGCGTAACCAGTTCGGATACGCAGTATTTT.

J is TRBJ2-3 and V is TRBV5-1, with D hard to call. CDR1 is SGHRS and CDR2 is YFSETQ in the germline V gene. The CDR3 extends over 12 amino acids. V lost 6 bases to trimming and J lost 0 bases, with 5 bases between them. The CDR3 sequence: CASKFSTDTQYF. For the CDR3, the DNA is TGCGCCAGCAAATTTAGCACAGATACGCAGTATTTT.

V and J are TRBV5-1 and TRBJ2-3; D is ambiguous. CDR1 and CDR2 (germline): SGHRS, YFSETQ. The CDR3 covers 15 residues. V lost 0 bases and J lost 2, with 10 bases in between. The chain's CDR3 is CASSLVLDLTDTQYF. CDR3 DNA: TGCGCCAGCAGCTTGGTTCTAGACCTCACAGATACGCAGTATTTT.

V usage is TRBV2 and J usage is TRBJ2-7, with a weak D call TRBD1 (5 bases). Trimming stripped 2 bases from V and 0 bases from J, with 14 bases between. Germline values: CDR1 SNHLY, CDR2 FYNNEI. This CDR3 contains 16 residues. The CDR3 here is CASSENWQDNSYEQYF. CDR3 DNA: TGTGCCAGCAGTGAAAATTGGCAGGACAACTCCTACGAGCAGTACTTC.

V usage is TRBV7-6 and J usage is TRBJ2-3, with D perhaps given as TRBD1 or TRBD2 (6 bases each). CDR3 size: 14 residues. CDR1 is SGHVS, CDR2 FNYEAQ, per germline. Trimming removed 5 bases from V and 6 bases from J, with 15 bases in between. For the CDR3, the DNA is TGTGCCAGCAGCCCTGAGGGGGAGGCGGATACGCAGTATTTT. Translating it yields CASSPEGEADTQYF.

The genes are TRBV9 and TRBJ2-7; possibly TRBD1 or TRBD2 for D (5 bases each). The CDR3 totals 15 residues. Trimming cost V 3 bases and J 3 bases, with 16 bases left between them. In germline, CDR1 is SGDLS, CDR2 YYNGEE. This chain's CDR3 is CASSGAPGPNYEQYF. The CDR3 DNA reads as TGTGCCAGCAGCGGGGCCCCGGGACCGAACTACGAGCAGTACTTC.

The chain uses TRBV12-5 and TRBJ1-5, with unresolved D. Trimming shortened V by 6 bases and J by 7 bases, and 19 bases separated the two germline ends. This CDR3 region has 15 residues. The germline gives CDR1 LGHNT, CDR2 FRNRAP. The CDR3 nucleotides read TGTGCTAGTGGCCCTGACGGCAGGCATATCCAGCCCCAGCATTTT. As protein: CASGPDGRHIQPQHF.

The V gene is TRBV3-1 (or the pseudogene TRBV3-2), the J gene TRBJ2-5; D unresolved. In germline, CDR1 is LGHDT, CDR2 YNNKEL (reference sequence). Trimming took 1 base from V and 5 from J, leaving 8 bases between them. The CDR3 has 13 residues. CDR3 nucleotide sequence: TGTGCCAGCAGCCAAGTACTATTGGAGACCCAGTACTTC. Residues: CASSQVLLETQYF.

The chain is built from TRBV3-1 (or the pseudogene TRBV3-2) and TRBJ2-3, with 7 positions matching TRBD2. The CDR3 is 14 residues long. Germline V CDR1 and CDR2: LGHDT, YNNKEL (reference sequence). The V gene end was trimmed by 1 base and the J gene end by 6 bases; junction bases not matched to a gene: 4. For the CDR3, the DNA is TGTGCCAGCAGCCAAGGACTAGCAGGTGATACGCAGTATTTT. It yields the protein CASSQGLAGDTQYF.

The rearrangement joins TRBV21-1 to TRBJ2-3; the table names TRBD2, a call not compared with the DNA. TRBV21-1 constitutes a pseudogene. The CDR3 runs 18 residues. CDR3 DNA sequence: TGTGCCAGCAGCAGCCCGTACCTAGCGGGGGTGGGCACAGATACGCAGTATTTT. This sequence encodes CASSSPYLAGVGTDTQYF.

The CDR3 coding sequence is TGTGCCAGCCACCTTAGGGAAGGTTATGGCTACACCTTC. Protein product: CASHLREGYGYTF. The J gene is TRBJ1-2, the V gene TRBV6-5; no firm D call. Trimming left V 8 bases short and J 5 bases short, with 15 bases between. The CDR3 has 13 amino acids. Germline CDR1 reads MNHEY; CDR2 reads SVGAGI.

This chain uses TRBV7-8 with TRBJ1-4; D uncertain. Trimming took 0 bases from V and 1 from J, leaving 9 bases between them. The CDR3 extends over 16 amino acids. Germline CDR1 reads SGHVS; CDR2 reads FQNEAQ. CDR3 protein: CASSLASGRTNEKLFF. In nucleotides, the CDR3 is TGTGCCAGCAGCTTAGCGTCTGGCAGAACTAATGAAAAACTGTTTTTT. The variable domain in full, with the rest retrieved from reference TRBV7-8 and TRBJ1-4, is GAGVSQSPRYKVAKRGQDVALRCDPISGHVSLFWYQQALGQGPEFLTYFQNEAQLDKSGLPSDRFFAERPEGSVSTLKIQRTQQEDSAVYLCASSLASGRTNEKLFFGSGTQLSVL.

V and J are TRBV3-1 (or the pseudogene TRBV3-2) and TRBJ2-7; perhaps TRBD1 as D (5 bases). Germline loops: CDR1 LGHDT, CDR2 YNNKEL (reference sequence). The CDR3 is 12 amino acids. Trimming stripped 6 bases from V and 0 bases from J, with 6 bases between. CDR3 loop: CASRTGSYEQYF. CDR3 DNA: TGTGCCAGCAGAACAGGCTCCTACGAGCAGTACTTC.

The chain joins TRBV19 to TRBJ2-1, with 11 bases fitting TRBD2. Losses at the gene ends were 3 bases for V and 4 bases for J; bases not matched to a gene: 5. This CDR3 spans 16 amino acids. Germline V gives CDR1 LNHDA, CDR2 SQIVND (reference sequence). Here the CDR3 reads CASSMTSGTSYNEQFF. CDR3 bases: TGTGCCAGTAGTATGACTAGCGGGACGAGTTACAATGAGCAGTTCTTC. Filled out from reference TRBV19 and TRBJ2-1, the complete variable domain reads DGGITQSPKYLFRKEGQNVTLSCEQNLNHDAMYWYRQDPGQGLRLIYYSQIVNDFQKGDIAEGYSVSREKKESFPLTVTSAQKNPTAFYLCASSMTSGTSYNEQFFGPGTRLTVL.

The chain uses TRBV15 and TRBJ2-7; TRBD1 aligns across 10 bases. After removal of 5 bases from V and 0 bases from J, the junction contained 4 bases not matched to a gene. The CDR3 extends over 15 amino acids. CDR1 is LNHNV, CDR2 YYDKDF, per germline (reference sequence). CDR3 in amino acids: CATSLWTGGSYEQYF. In DNA, the CDR3 is TGTGCCACCAGCCTTTGGACAGGGGGCTCCTACGAGCAGTACTTC.